Presented here are 18 T cell receptor beta chains from one specimen sequenced in a study of cytomegalovirus exposure and HLA in healthy donors. Primers: 60 Vbeta forward and 13 Jbeta reverse. The table came from immunoSEQ multiplex PCR; TCRdb's copy has only in-frame clones and leaves some out. The sample includes 120,000 to 150,000 clones. Input material: PBMCs. These receptors were obtained from a man aged 40-50 years in good health and CMV-seronegative.

J is TRBJ1-1 and V is TRBV27, with TRBD1 matching 9 bases. The ends lost 2 bases at V and 6 bases at J; junction bases unmatched: 4. The CDR3 is 14 residues long. Looked up from germline, CDR1 is MNHEY and CDR2 is SMNVEV (reference sequence). The CDR3 nucleotides are TGTGCCAGCAGTTTACTGGGACAGGGCTCTGAAGCTTTCTTT. It encodes CASSLLGQGSEAFF.

J is TRBJ2-1 and V is TRBV7-2; 9 nucleotides line up with TRBD2. This CDR3 has 15 residues. V trimming: 6 bases; J trimming: 4 bases; junction bases outside the gene matches: 7. Germline lookup yields CDR1 SGHTA and CDR2 FQGNSA. The CDR3 bases are TGTGCCAGCAGGGGGGAGCGGGGGGATTACAATGAGCAGTTCTTC. It translates to CASRGERGDYNEQFF.

V gene TRBV21-1 combines with J gene TRBJ2-7; TRBD1 was called by the table and not checked on the DNA. TRBV21-1 is a documented pseudogene. The CDR3 length is 15 residues. The CDR3 loop reads CASSKNQGAFYEQYF. CDR3 in DNA: TGTGCCAGCAGCAAGAATCAGGGGGCGTTCTACGAGCAGTACTTC.

The genes are TRBV29-1 and TRBJ1-6; D perhaps matches TRBD1 (6 bases). CDR1 is SQVTM and CDR2 is ANQGSEA in the germline V gene. Trimming left V 7 bases short and J 7 bases short, with 17 bases between. CDR3 length: 14 amino acids. Here the CDR3 reads CSARGPGRNSPLHF. CDR3 DNA: TGCAGCGCCCGGGGGCCCGGGAGGAATTCACCCCTCCACTTT.

This chain joins TRBV6-6 and TRBJ2-3; 7 positions agree with TRBD1. The CDR3 length is 14 residues. The V gene's germline CDR1 is MNHNY and CDR2 SVGAGI (reference sequence). With 6 bases clipped from V and 2 bases from J, the junction kept 5 bases outside the gene matches. The CDR3, as DNA: TGTGCCAGCAGAGGGACAGCCTTCACAGATACGCAGTATTTT. Encoded protein: CASRGTAFTDTQYF.

The CDR3 here is CSVGDSIYGYTF. The CDR3 DNA reads TGCAGCGTTGGGGACAGTATCTATGGCTACACCTTC. The chain combines TRBV29-1 with TRBJ1-2; 7 bases are shared with TRBD1. CDR3 length: 12 residues. Germline lookup yields CDR1 SQVTM and CDR2 ANQGSEA. The trim removed 4 bases at V and 4 bases at J, leaving 3 bases unmatched. The full variable domain, with the rest looked up from reference TRBV29-1 and TRBJ1-2, is SAVISQKPSRDICQRGTSLTIQCQVDSQVTMMFWYRQQPGQSLTLIATANQGSEATYESGFVIDKFPISRPNLTFSTLTVSNMSPEDSSIYLCSVGDSIYGYTFGSGTRLTVV.

The rearrangement links TRBV19 to TRBJ1-5; TRBD1 matches 8 bases. CDR1 is LNHDA and CDR2 is SQIVND in the germline V gene (reference sequence). V was clipped by 2 bases and J by 0 bases; unmatched bases: 9. The CDR3 extends over 18 amino acids. The CDR3 nucleotides read TGTGCCAGTAGTATAATGGCAGGGGGCTTACCTAGCAATCAGCCCCAGCATTTT. Translation gives CASSIMAGGLPSNQPQHF.

The chain is built from TRBV7-7 and TRBJ2-7, with 12 bases aligning to TRBD1. The CDR3 consists of 13 residues. Germline V CDR1 and CDR2: SSHAT, FNYEAQ (reference sequence). Trimming took 5 bases from V and 6 from J; bases not matched to a gene: 2. The CDR3 spells CASSMGQGAEQYF. The CDR3 DNA reads TGTGCCAGCAGCATGGGACAGGGGGCCGAGCAGTACTTC. The complete variable domain, with remaining parts taken from reference TRBV7-7 and TRBJ2-7, reads GAGVSQSPRYKVTKRGQDVTLRCDPISSHATLYWYQQALGQGPEFLTYFNYEAQPDKSGLPSDRFSAERPEGSISTLTIQRTEQRDSAMYRCASSMGQGAEQYFGPGTRLTVT.

The chain links TRBV9 to TRBJ2-7; D is uncertain. CDR1 SGDLS and CDR2 YYNGEE come from the germline V gene. V lost 2 bases and J lost 2, with 14 bases in between. This CDR3 spans 15 amino acids. The CDR3 loop reads CASSVNADGAYEQYF. The CDR3 coding sequence is TGTGCCAGCAGCGTTAATGCCGACGGAGCCTACGAGCAGTACTTC. The variable domain in full, with the rest retrieved from reference TRBV9 and TRBJ2-7, is DSGVTQTPKHLITATGQRVTLRCSPRSGDLSVYWYQQSLDQGLQFLIQYYNGEERAKGNILERFSAQQFPDLHSELNLSSLELGDSALYFCASSVNADGAYEQYFGPGTRLTVT.

This chain connects TRBV4-3 to TRBJ2-4, with 8 bases fitting TRBD2. Trimming cost V 1 base and J 8 bases; bases outside gene matches: 19. Germline values: CDR1 LGHNA, CDR2 YSLEER. The CDR3 spans 19 residues. The CDR3 is CASSQAGTSGGLGWDIQYF. The CDR3 nucleotides read TGCGCCAGCAGCCAAGCGGGAACGAGCGGGGGTTTGGGGTGGGACATTCAGTACTTC.

The rearrangement joins TRBV5-4 to TRBJ1-2; 7 nucleotides agree with TRBD1. The CDR3 sequence is 13 residues long. Germline CDR1 and CDR2: SGHNT and YYREEE (reference sequence). Trimming cost V 4 bases and J 6 bases; bases outside gene matches: 6. This CDR3 is CASSDDRVDGYTF. The DNA for the CDR3 is TGTGCCAGCAGCGACGACAGGGTGGATGGCTACACCTTC.

The chain recombines TRBV10-3 with TRBJ1-5, with unresolved D. Deletions cut 11 bases from V and 5 bases from J, with 13 bases between. CDR3 length: 12 residues. Germline-derived CDR1 and CDR2 are ENHRY and SYGVKD. The CDR3, as DNA: TGTGCCTCAAGCCGAGACTATCAGCCCCAGCATTTT. Protein sequence: CASSRDYQPQHF.

The chain recombines TRBV7-9 with TRBJ1-1; tentatively, D is TRBD1 (5 bases). The CDR3 is made up of 14 amino acids. Between the trimmed V and J ends, which lost 1 base and 4 bases, there was a span of 10 bases. Germline assignment: CDR1 SEHNR and CDR2 FQNEAQ (reference sequence). The CDR3 DNA follows: TGTGCCAGCAGCTTAGGCGGGAGGGGCACTGAAGCTTTCTTT. Its protein is CASSLGGRGTEAFF.

V gene TRBV15 combines with J gene TRBJ2-1; 9 nucleotides align to TRBD1. The CDR3 consists of 17 residues. Germline values: CDR1 LNHNV, CDR2 YYDKDF (reference sequence). V was clipped by 0 bases and J by 9 bases; unmatched bases: 12. The CDR3 DNA is TGTGCCACCAGCAGAGATGGTTCGGCGGGACAGGGAGTTGAGCAGTTCTTC. Translating gives CATSRDGSAGQGVEQFF.

The rearrangement joins TRBV12-5 to TRBJ2-3; unclear D gene. The CDR3 runs to 12 residues. V was pared by 4 bases and J by 4 bases, with 6 bases between. Germline CDR1 and CDR2: LGHNT and FRNRAP. The CDR3 nucleotides read TGTGCTAGTGGTTCCCAGTCAGATACGCAGTATTTT. As protein: CASGSQSDTQYF.

The chain carries TRBV5-1 and TRBJ1-4; D not certain. Trimming took off 4 bases at V and 0 bases at J, with 7 bases between the two ends. CDR3 size: 14 residues. Germline CDR1 is SGHRS and CDR2 is YFSETQ. Written as DNA, the CDR3 is TGCGCCAGCAGCGAGGGTGCAACTAATGAAAAACTGTTTTTT. It specifies CASSEGATNEKLFF.

The chain has TRBV7-4 and TRBJ1-4, with 7 bases identical to TRBD1. The CDR3 contains 15 residues. The trim removed 4 bases at V and 8 bases at J, leaving 10 bases unmatched. CDR1 is SGHVT and CDR2 is SQSDAQ in the germline V gene. The DNA of the CDR3 is TGTGCCAGCAGCTGCCTAGGGACAGAAAAGGAAAAACTGTTTTTT. It encodes CASSCLGTEKEKLFF. Supplemented by reference TRBV7-4 and TRBJ1-4, the full variable domain reads GAGVSQSPRYKVAKRGRDVALRCDSISGHVTLYWYRQTLGQGSEVLTYSQSDAQRDKSGRPSGRFSAERPERSVSTLKIQRTEQGDSAVYLCASSCLGTEKEKLFFGSGTQLSVL.

Regarding this clone: Its ends do not fully match the called genes, so a read error is possible. The chain has TRBV11-2 and TRBJ1-1, with D maybe TRBD1 (5 bases). CDR1 and CDR2 from the germline V gene are SGHAT and FQNNGV. There are 13 residues in the CDR3. The CDR3 region is CASSAGGSTGAFF. In nucleotides, the CDR3 is TGTGCCAGCAGCGCCGGGGGGTCAACTGGAGCTTTCTTT.